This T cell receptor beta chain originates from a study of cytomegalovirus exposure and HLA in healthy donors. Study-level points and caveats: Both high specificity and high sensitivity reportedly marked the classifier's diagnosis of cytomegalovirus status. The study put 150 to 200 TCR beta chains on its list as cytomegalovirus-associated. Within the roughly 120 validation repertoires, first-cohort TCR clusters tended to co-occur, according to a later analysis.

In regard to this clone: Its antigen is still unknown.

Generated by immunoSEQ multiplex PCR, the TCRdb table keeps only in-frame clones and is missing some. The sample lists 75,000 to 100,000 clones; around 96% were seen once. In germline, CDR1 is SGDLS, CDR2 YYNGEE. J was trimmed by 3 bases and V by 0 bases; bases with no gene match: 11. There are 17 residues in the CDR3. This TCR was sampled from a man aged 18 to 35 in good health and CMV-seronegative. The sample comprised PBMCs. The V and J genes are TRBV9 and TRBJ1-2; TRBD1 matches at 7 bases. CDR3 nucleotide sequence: TGTGCCAGCAGCGTAGGAGGCAGGGGGATATCGGACTATGGCTACACCTTC. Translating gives CASSVGGRGISDYGYTF.